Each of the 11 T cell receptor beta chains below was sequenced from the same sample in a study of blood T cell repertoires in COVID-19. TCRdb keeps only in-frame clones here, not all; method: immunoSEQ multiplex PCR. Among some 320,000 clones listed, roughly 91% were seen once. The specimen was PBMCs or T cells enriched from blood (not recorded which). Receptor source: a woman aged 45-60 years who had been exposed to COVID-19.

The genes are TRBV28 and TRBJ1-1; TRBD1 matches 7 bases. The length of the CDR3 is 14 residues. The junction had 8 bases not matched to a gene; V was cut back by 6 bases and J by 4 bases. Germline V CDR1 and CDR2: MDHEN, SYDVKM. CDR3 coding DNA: TGTGCCAGCAGGGTAACAGGGGTGTCCACTGAAGCTTTCTTT. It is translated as CASRVTGVSTEAFF.

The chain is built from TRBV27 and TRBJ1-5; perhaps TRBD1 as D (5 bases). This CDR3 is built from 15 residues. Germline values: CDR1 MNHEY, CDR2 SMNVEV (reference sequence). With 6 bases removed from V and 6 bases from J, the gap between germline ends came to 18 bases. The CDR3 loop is CASRDPDSSGQPQHF. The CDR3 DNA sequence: TGTGCCAGCAGAGACCCCGACAGTAGCGGTCAGCCCCAGCATTTT.

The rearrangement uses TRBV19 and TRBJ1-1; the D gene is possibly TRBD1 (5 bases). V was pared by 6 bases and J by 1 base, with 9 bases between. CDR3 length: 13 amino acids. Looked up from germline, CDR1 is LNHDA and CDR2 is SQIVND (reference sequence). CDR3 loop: CASRNGQNTEAFF. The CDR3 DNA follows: TGTGCCAGTAGGAACGGACAGAACACTGAAGCTTTCTTT.

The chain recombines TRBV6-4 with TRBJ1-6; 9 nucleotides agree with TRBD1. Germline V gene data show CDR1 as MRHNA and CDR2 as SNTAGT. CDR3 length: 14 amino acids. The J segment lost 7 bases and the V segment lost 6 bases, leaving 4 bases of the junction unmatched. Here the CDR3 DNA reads TGTGCCAGCAGGGACACAGGGGGCAATTCACCCCTCCACTTT. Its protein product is CASRDTGGNSPLHF.

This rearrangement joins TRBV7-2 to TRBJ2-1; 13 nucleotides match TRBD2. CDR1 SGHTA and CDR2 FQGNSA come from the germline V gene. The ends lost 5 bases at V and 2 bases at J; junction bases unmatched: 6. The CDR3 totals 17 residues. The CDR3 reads CASSPTSGGATYNEQFF. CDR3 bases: TGTGCCAGCAGCCCAACTAGCGGGGGGGCAACCTACAATGAGCAGTTCTTC.

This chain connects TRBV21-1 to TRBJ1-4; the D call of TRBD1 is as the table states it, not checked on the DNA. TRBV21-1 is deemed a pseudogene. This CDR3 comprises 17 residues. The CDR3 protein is CASSTRQGESTNEKLFF. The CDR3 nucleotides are TGTGCCAGCAGCACCAGACAGGGAGAGTCGACTAATGAAAAACTGTTTTTT.

Written as DNA, the CDR3 is TGTGCCACCAGTGGACCTTCGGACAGGGGGGACTATGGCTACACCTTC. This translates into CATSGPSDRGDYGYTF. The chain is built from TRBV24-1 and TRBJ1-2, with 10 bases matching TRBD1. CDR3 length equals 16 residues. Germline CDR1 is KGHDR and CDR2 is SFDVKD. V lost 5 bases, J lost 3 bases, and 8 bases stayed unmatched.

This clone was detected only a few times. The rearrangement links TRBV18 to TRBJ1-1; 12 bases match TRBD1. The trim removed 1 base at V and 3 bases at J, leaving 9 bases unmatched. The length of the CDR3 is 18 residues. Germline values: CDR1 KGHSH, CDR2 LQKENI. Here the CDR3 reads CASSPRGQGAGGDTEAFF. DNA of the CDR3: TGTGCCAGCTCACCACGGGGACAGGGGGCTGGTGGAGACACTGAAGCTTTCTTT. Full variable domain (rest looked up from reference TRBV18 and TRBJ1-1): NAGVMQNPRHLVRRRGQEARLRCSPMKGHSHVYWYRQLPEEGLKFMVYLQKENIIDESGMPKERFSAEFPKEGPSILRIQQVVRGDSAAYFCASSPRGQGAGGDTEAFFGQGTRLTVV.

This CDR3 reads CASSRQGLGDNSPLHF. The CDR3, as DNA: TGCGCCAGCAGCCGACAGGGACTTGGGGATAATTCACCCCTCCACTTT. The chain is built from TRBV5-1 and TRBJ1-6; 7 bases are shared with TRBD1. The CDR3 loop spans 16 amino acids. V dropped 4 bases and J dropped 5; count of bases not matched to a gene: 9. Germline lookup yields CDR1 SGHRS and CDR2 YFSETQ. Drawing the rest from reference TRBV5-1 and TRBJ1-6, the complete variable domain is KAGVTQTPRYLIKTRGQQVTLSCSPISGHRSVSWYQQTPGQGLQFLFEYFSETQRNKGNFPGRFSGRQFSNSRSEMNVSTLELGDSALYLCASSRQGLGDNSPLHFGNGTRLTVT.

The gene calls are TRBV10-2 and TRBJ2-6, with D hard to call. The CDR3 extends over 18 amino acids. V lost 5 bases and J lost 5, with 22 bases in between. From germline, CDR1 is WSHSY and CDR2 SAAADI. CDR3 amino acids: CASSFYFTSNSRANVLTF. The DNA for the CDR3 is TGCGCCAGCAGTTTTTATTTCACTTCTAACAGTCGGGCCAACGTCCTGACTTTC.

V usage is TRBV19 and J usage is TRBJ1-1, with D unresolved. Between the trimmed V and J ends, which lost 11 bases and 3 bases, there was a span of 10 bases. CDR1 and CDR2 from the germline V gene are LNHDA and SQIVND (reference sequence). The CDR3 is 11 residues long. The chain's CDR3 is CAPRGDTEAFF. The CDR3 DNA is TGTGCCCCGCGGGGAGACACTGAAGCTTTCTTT.